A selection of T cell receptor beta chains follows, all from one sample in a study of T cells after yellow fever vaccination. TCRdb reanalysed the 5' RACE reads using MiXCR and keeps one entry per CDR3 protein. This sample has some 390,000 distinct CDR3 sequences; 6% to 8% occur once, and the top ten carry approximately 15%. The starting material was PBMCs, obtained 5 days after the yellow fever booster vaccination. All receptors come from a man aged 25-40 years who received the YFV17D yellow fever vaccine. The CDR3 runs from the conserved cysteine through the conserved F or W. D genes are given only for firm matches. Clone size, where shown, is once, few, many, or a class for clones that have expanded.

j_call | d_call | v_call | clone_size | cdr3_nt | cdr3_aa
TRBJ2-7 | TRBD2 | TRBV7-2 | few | TGTGCCAGCAGCTCTCGCGACTTTAGCGGGAGACCCTACGAGCAGTACTTC | CASSSRDFSGRPYEQYF
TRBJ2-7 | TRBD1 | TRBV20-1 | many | TGCAGTGCTACTCCAGGGGGCACCTACGAGCAGTACTTC | CSATPGGTYEQYF
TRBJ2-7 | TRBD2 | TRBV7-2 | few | TGTGCCAGCAGCGAAATGGGAGGGCCCTCCTACGAGCAGTACTTC | CASSEMGGPSYEQYF
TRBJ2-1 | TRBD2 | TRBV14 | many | TGTGCCAGCCGAGGGACTAGCGGAAGCTCCTACAATGAGCAGTTCTTC | CASRGTSGSSYNEQFF
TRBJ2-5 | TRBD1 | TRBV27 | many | TGTGCCAGCAGCCGGACAGGTGGTGGGGAGACCCAGTACTTC | CASSRTGGGETQYF
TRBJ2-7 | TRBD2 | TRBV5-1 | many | TGCGCCAGCAGCTTCACCCCTGGACTAGCGGGAGGTGGCGAGCAGTACTTC | CASSFTPGLAGGGEQYF
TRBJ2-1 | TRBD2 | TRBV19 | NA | TGTGCCAGTAGTATAGTCACGGGAGGAGGGGCCAATGAGCAGTTCTTC | CASSIVTGGGANEQFF
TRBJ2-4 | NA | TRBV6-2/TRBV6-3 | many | TGTGCCAGCAGTTACGCCCGGGAGTCCCTAGGGGACATTCAGTACTTC | CASSYARESLGDIQYF
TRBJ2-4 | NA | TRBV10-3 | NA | TGTGCCATCAGTGAAAGGGAGGGGGGACTAGCCAAAAACATTCAGTACTTC | CAISEREGGLAKNIQYF
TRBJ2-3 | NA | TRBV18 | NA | TGTGCCAGCTCACCACCGGCCCACCCAGGAGAGACGCAGTATTTT | CASSPPAHPGETQYF
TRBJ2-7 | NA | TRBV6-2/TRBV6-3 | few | TGTGCCAGCAGTTACGAGTTACAATCCTACGAGCAGTACTTC | CASSYELQSYEQYF
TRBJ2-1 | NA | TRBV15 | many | TGTGCCACCAGCAGTGTTGGCGTCTCCTCCTACAATGAGCAGTTCTTC | CATSSVGVSSYNEQFF
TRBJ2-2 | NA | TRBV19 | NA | TGTGCCAGTAGTCCTCTAGCTCAGGGAACCGGGGAGCTGTTTTTT | CASSPLAQGTGELFF
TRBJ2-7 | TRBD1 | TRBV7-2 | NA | TGTGCCAGCAGCCCGAGACCGGGACAGGCCCCCTACGAGCAGTACTTC | CASSPRPGQAPYEQYF
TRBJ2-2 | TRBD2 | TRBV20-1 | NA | TGCAGTGCCACTAGCGCGAACACCGGGGAGCTGTTTTTT | CSATSANTGELFF
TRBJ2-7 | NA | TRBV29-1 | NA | TGCAGCGTTTACTCCCCCGAATTTTACGAGCAGTACTTC | CSVYSPEFYEQYF
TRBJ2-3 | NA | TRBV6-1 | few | TGTGCCAGCAGACGCTTAACCGGGGGCACAGATACGCAGTATTTT | CASRRLTGGTDTQYF
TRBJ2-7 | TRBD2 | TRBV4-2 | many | TGTGCCAGCAGCCAAGATATTTGGTCGGGGGGGAGGGGGGTTTACGAGCAGTACTTC | CASSQDIWSGGRGVYEQYF
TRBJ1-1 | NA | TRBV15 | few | TGTGCCACCAGCAGGGGAAGATGGGGGAACACTGAAGCTTTCTTT | CATSRGRWGNTEAFF
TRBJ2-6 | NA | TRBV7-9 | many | TGTGCCAGCAGCTCCGGGACCACGGCCAACGTCCTGACTTTC | CASSSGTTANVLTF
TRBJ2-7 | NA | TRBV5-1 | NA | TGCGCCAGCAGAGGGCTGGCGTTC | CASRGLAF
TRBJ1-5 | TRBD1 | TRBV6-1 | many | TGTGCCAGCAGACTCAGGGGGGACAATCAGCCCCAGCATTTT | CASRLRGDNQPQHF
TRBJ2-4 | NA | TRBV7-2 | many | TGTGCCAGCAGCTTAGTGGCGTTAGCCAAAAACATTCAGTACTTC | CASSLVALAKNIQYF
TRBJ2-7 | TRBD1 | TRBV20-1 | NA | TGCAGTGCCACGCCGGGACAGGGACACGAGCAGTACTTC | CSATPGQGHEQYF
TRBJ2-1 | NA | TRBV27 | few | TGTGCCAGCAGTCTCAACCTCGTGAACAGACTAACGGACAATGAGCAGTTCTTC | CASSLNLVNRLTDNEQFF
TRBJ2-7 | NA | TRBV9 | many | TGTGCCAGCAGCACCTCGACGGACTCCTACGAGCAGTACTTC | CASSTSTDSYEQYF
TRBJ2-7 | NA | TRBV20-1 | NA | TGCAGTGCTAGAGACGCCAGGGGCGAGCAGTACTTC | CSARDARGEQYF
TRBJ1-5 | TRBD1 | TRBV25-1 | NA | TGTGCCAGCAGTGAAATTGGACAGGGCTTCCAGCATTTT | CASSEIGQGFQHF
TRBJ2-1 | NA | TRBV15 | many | TGTGCCACCAGCTTGACCACTAGGGATTCGTACAATGAGCAGTTCTTC | CATSLTTRDSYNEQFF
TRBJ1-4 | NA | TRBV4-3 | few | TGCGCCAGCAGCCTAGAAGTGGGAGGTACAACTAATGAAAAACTGTTTTTT | CASSLEVGGTTNEKLFF
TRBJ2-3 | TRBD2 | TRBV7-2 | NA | TGTGCCAGCAGCCCCACTAGCGGGAGGACAGATACGCAGTATTTT | CASSPTSGRTDTQYF
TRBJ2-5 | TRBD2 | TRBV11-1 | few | TGTGCCAGCAGCTTTCGGCCTAGCGGGAGAGGGGCCCAAGAGACCCAGTACTTC | CASSFRPSGRGAQETQYF
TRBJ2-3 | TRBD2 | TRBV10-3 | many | TGTGCCATCAGAGCCAGCGGGAGCCTCTCTAGCACAGATACGCAGTATTTT | CAIRASGSLSSTDTQYF
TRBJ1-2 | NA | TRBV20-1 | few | TGCTGTGCTAGGTGGAACGGATTCAACTATGGCTACACCTTC | CCARWNGFNYGYTF
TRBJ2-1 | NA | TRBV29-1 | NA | TGCAGCGCTCCTTCCGAGGGGCAGTTCTTC | CSAPSEGQFF
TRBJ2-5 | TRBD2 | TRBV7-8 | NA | TGTGCCAGCAGCTCCTGGGGGGGGAGAGGGCAAGAGACCCAGTACTTC | CASSSWGGRGQETQYF
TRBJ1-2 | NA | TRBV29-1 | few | TGCAGCGTTCTCTGGTGGGGGGCCGGCGGCTACACCTTC | CSVLWWGAGGYTF
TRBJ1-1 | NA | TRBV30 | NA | TGTGCCTGGAGTCCCAACAGTATCTACACTGAAGCTTTCTTT | CAWSPNSIYTEAFF
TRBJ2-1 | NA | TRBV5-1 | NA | TGCGCCAGCAGCTTGGGCGGGTGGGGCTACAATGAGCAGTTCTTC | CASSLGGWGYNEQFF
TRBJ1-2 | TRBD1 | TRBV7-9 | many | TGTGCCAGCAGCGAAGGGTTAGGGGGCGCCGGCTATGGCTACACCTTC | CASSEGLGGAGYGYTF
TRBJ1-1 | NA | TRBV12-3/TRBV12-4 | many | TGTGCCAGCAGTTTACGGGCAGCGAGGAACACTGAAGCTTTCTTT | CASSLRAARNTEAFF
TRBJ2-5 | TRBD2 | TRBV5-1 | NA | TGCGCCAGCATCTTTACTAGCGGGAGGGAGACCCAGTACTTC | CASIFTSGRETQYF